These T cell receptor beta chains were read from a single sample in a study of identical twins. MiXCR, applied by TCRdb to the 5' RACE reads, yields one record per CDR3 protein. Found here are fewer than 500,000 distinct CDR3 sequences, roughly an eighth of them singletons; the top ten hold 0.98%. The sample also formed part of further work on yellow fever vaccine responses in identical twins.

Sequencing was carried out using CD4+ T cells sorted from blood. All receptors derive from a woman aged 18-30 years in good health. Each CDR3 is given with its conserved first and last residue. Fields, in order: CDR3 length, J gene, V gene, CDR3 protein.

len: 16
j_gene: TRBJ2-1
v_gene: TRBV7-9
CDR3aa: CASSPWGGTDYNEQFF

len: 14
j_gene: TRBJ1-1
v_gene: TRBV5-1
CDR3aa: CASSERTVNTEAFF

len: 15
j_gene: TRBJ2-4
v_gene: TRBV7-2
CDR3aa: CASSLAPGAKNIQYF

len: 15
j_gene: TRBJ2-1
v_gene: TRBV20-1
CDR3aa: CSAQRDRTLYNEQFF

len: 13
j_gene: TRBJ2-7
v_gene: TRBV20-1
CDR3aa: CSARDRLTYEQYF

len: 16
j_gene: TRBJ2-1
v_gene: TRBV11-1
CDR3aa: CASSFELGTGYNEQFF

len: 12
j_gene: TRBJ2-7
v_gene: TRBV3-1
CDR3aa: CASSHLAVEQYF

len: 16
j_gene: TRBJ1-1
v_gene: TRBV6-1
CDR3aa: CASRLGSLGRNTEAFF

len: 11
j_gene: TRBJ2-3
v_gene: TRBV29-1
CDR3aa: CSGGLEDTQYF

len: 19
j_gene: TRBJ2-1
v_gene: TRBV5-1
CDR3aa: CASSRLLAGAPGSYNEQFF

len: 13
j_gene: TRBJ2-3
v_gene: TRBV12-3/TRBV12-4
CDR3aa: CASSLDTGDTQYF

len: 16
j_gene: TRBJ2-7
v_gene: TRBV11-2
CDR3aa: CASSLNLAGGTYEQYF

len: 14
j_gene: TRBJ2-1
v_gene: TRBV6-2/TRBV6-3
CDR3aa: CASSYTGGYNEQFF

len: 11
j_gene: TRBJ2-7
v_gene: TRBV29-1
CDR3aa: CSVASVYEQYF

len: 16
j_gene: TRBJ2-5
v_gene: TRBV10-3
CDR3aa: CATQERPTGVQETQYF

len: 15
j_gene: TRBJ1-5
v_gene: TRBV25-1
CDR3aa: CASTTGQGAGQPQHF

len: 12
j_gene: TRBJ2-3
v_gene: TRBV20-1
CDR3aa: CSAKTGTDTQYF

len: 14
j_gene: TRBJ2-3
v_gene: TRBV12-3/TRBV12-4
CDR3aa: CASTKQGSTDTQYF

len: 16
j_gene: TRBJ2-3
v_gene: TRBV27
CDR3aa: CASSLSSVGRADTQYF

len: 13
j_gene: TRBJ2-5
v_gene: TRBV28
CDR3aa: CASVRDGQETQYF

len: 17
j_gene: TRBJ1-6
v_gene: TRBV28
CDR3aa: CASSLAGGASYNSPLHF

len: 14
j_gene: TRBJ1-2
v_gene: TRBV5-5
CDR3aa: CASSLVLGADGYTF

len: 15
j_gene: TRBJ1-1
v_gene: TRBV6-5
CDR3aa: CASSYSKTMNTEAFF

len: 14
j_gene: TRBJ1-1
v_gene: TRBV7-2
CDR3aa: CASSLVSQYTEAFF

len: 12
j_gene: TRBJ2-1
v_gene: TRBV7-2
CDR3aa: CASSSARGEQFF

len: 15
j_gene: TRBJ1-5
v_gene: TRBV20-1
CDR3aa: CSARRRTGSNQPQHF

len: 13
j_gene: TRBJ2-3
v_gene: TRBV20-1
CDR3aa: CSARDSRTDTQYF

len: 15
j_gene: TRBJ2-1
v_gene: TRBV20-1
CDR3aa: CSARGGTSVYNEQFF

len: 16
j_gene: TRBJ2-7
v_gene: TRBV14
CDR3aa: CASSQVVRNPPYEQYF

len: 16
j_gene: TRBJ2-7
v_gene: TRBV12-3/TRBV12-4
CDR3aa: CASSFRPGTGNYEQYF

len: 14
j_gene: TRBJ2-7
v_gene: TRBV11-2
CDR3aa: CASILRAGAYEQYF

len: 12
j_gene: TRBJ2-3
v_gene: TRBV20-1
CDR3aa: CSARPGTDTQYF

len: 11
j_gene: TRBJ2-3
v_gene: TRBV20-1
CDR3aa: CSAKNTDTQYF

len: 15
j_gene: TRBJ2-1
v_gene: TRBV3-1
CDR3aa: CASRQGTQQYNEQFF

len: 16
j_gene: TRBJ2-7
v_gene: TRBV12-3/TRBV12-4
CDR3aa: CASSLLGQGLGYEQYF

len: 15
j_gene: TRBJ2-7
v_gene: TRBV12-3/TRBV12-4
CDR3aa: CASSFKSWGAYEQYF

len: 15
j_gene: TRBJ1-1
v_gene: TRBV5-1
CDR3aa: CASSLARQGSAEAFF

len: 16
j_gene: TRBJ2-1
v_gene: TRBV12-5
CDR3aa: CASGLVLGASYNEQFF

len: 15
j_gene: TRBJ2-3
v_gene: TRBV12-3/TRBV12-4
CDR3aa: CASTTQGARTDTQYF

len: 14
j_gene: TRBJ2-3
v_gene: TRBV5-1
CDR3aa: CASSPQGATDTQYF

len: 16
j_gene: TRBJ2-3
v_gene: TRBV24-1
CDR3aa: CATSDPSRPQTDTQYF

len: 14
j_gene: TRBJ1-1
v_gene: TRBV29-1
CDR3aa: CSVDEGQTGSEAFF

len: 14
j_gene: TRBJ2-7
v_gene: TRBV30
CDR3aa: CAWILAGGSYEQYF

len: 16
j_gene: TRBJ1-5
v_gene: TRBV5-1
CDR3aa: CASSWGTGDSNQPQHF

len: 14
j_gene: TRBJ2-5
v_gene: TRBV28
CDR3aa: CASSLDGAVKTQYF

len: 20
j_gene: TRBJ1-1
v_gene: TRBV6-2/TRBV6-3
CDR3aa: CASSTTAVVQGDPFGTEAFF

len: 16
j_gene: TRBJ2-7
v_gene: TRBV7-8
CDR3aa: CASSLTHRGGIYEQYF

len: 16
j_gene: TRBJ2-1
v_gene: TRBV4-3
CDR3aa: CASSPQRVSSYNEQFF

len: 13
j_gene: TRBJ2-3
v_gene: TRBV30
CDR3aa: CALGGGMTDTQYF

len: 15
j_gene: TRBJ2-7
v_gene: TRBV4-3
CDR3aa: CASSQLSGSYYEQYF

len: 14
j_gene: TRBJ1-1
v_gene: TRBV12-3/TRBV12-4
CDR3aa: CASSLVGGNEEAFF

len: 16
j_gene: TRBJ2-4
v_gene: TRBV3-1
CDR3aa: CASSQDGPRGKNIQYF

len: 11
j_gene: TRBJ2-7
v_gene: TRBV10-3
CDR3aa: CATRDLYEQYF